This T cell receptor (beta chain) is drawn from a study of blood T cells in healthy people across ages (dated by TCRdb to about 2015). Notes on the research overall: In model experiments, template switching captured roughly one uniquely barcoded TCR beta cDNA molecule for every two T cells. The study measured age-related changes in TCR beta repertoire diversity using deep sequencing normalized with unique cDNA molecular identifiers. Four age groups were formed from the donors: young (average approximately 15 years), middle-aged (approximately 42), aged (roughly 59) and long-lived (about 80). To avoid experimental bias, donors of different ages were spread randomly across the sequencing lanes. For two donors (one aged 18 to 29 and one aged 80 or older), the study analyzed two additional independent replicas of 1 million unique cDNA reads from the same blood draw. Study-wide findings and limitations: The CMV infection status of donors was not known, potentially confounding age-related changes in expanded clonotypes. Compared with the aged group, more naive CD4+ T cells, fewer expanded clones and increased TCR diversity were shown by the long-lived group, suggesting age selection. Estimates of total diversity from one million sequenced T cells were regarded as lower bounds and underestimates. Observed TCR beta diversity per million T cells fell roughly linearly with age, and a significant reduction was already apparent by age about 38. Conclusive comparison of naive and antigen-experienced compartments was prevented by the profiling of bulk unsorted PBMCs. The percentage of naive T cells measured by flow cytometry correlated strongly with observed TCR beta diversity.

Inclusive of the bounding cysteine and phenylalanine, the CDR3 is 13 residues long. Just CDR3 DNA is preserved here, 39 bases in frame from base 1. For CDR1 and CDR2, the germline V gene (reference sequence) lists DFQATT and SNEGSKA. Library creation used 5' RACE. The instrument given in TCRdb is Illumina HiSeq 2500. A second roughly 6 to 12 cycle PCR used a sample-barcoded 5' primer and a J-beta primer mix. A template-switch 5' adaptor carrying 12 random nucleotides introduced a unique molecular identifier onto each TCR beta cDNA molecule. Each sample yielded at least 3 million CDR3-containing paired-end reads. All of the RNA was converted into first-strand cDNA using the Mint cDNA synthesis kit, with a TRBC-specific oligonucleotide serving as the primer. All cDNA was treated with uracil-DNA glycosylase and then went through a first 18-cycle PCR with the universal primers M1SS and BC2_uni_R. The original methods were these. For normalization, 1 million high-quality reads, each with a distinct molecular identifier, were randomly selected from each sample. Instead of being binned into consensus sequences, reads that shared molecular identifiers were thrown out. MiTCR, set to a Q25 quality threshold and the strictest error-elimination algorithm, was used for CDR3 identification, clonotype clustering and error correction. A nonparametric unseen species model with Euler transformation was used to estimate lower-bound total TCR beta diversity. TCRdb trimmed the raw reads at Q25, called clones with MiXCR and kept productive beta chains. Records with the same CDR3 protein are collapsed into one entry carrying the most frequent genes and DNA. TCRdb assigned the V and J calls; the authors' analysis was not used. Within this sample are 700,000 to 950,000 distinct CDR3 sequences, with over 45% of them counted one time only. The ten largest clones take up 22% of the sample.

Concerning this clonotype itself: Its target antigen remains unknown. Base quality data are lacking; no much larger clone is found one base away.

Systemically healthy Caucasian individuals from Russia, 39 in total and aged about 6 to 90 years, were included as donors. Each donor gave ten milliliters of peripheral blood, collected into EDTA-treated Vacutainer tubes. PBMCs were isolated by Ficoll-Paque density-gradient centrifugation, with at least 6 million obtained per sample. Total RNA was extracted from PBMCs with Trizol reagent, with at least 5 micrograms obtained per sample. For every donor, flow cytometry on a PBMC aliquot measured the percentage of naive CD45RAhigh/CD27high T cells. The TCR was taken from a man younger than 40 in good health. Specimen: blood. Recombination linked TRBV20-1 to TRBJ2-7; the central 11 bases match TRBD2. The better agreement between TRBJ2-5 and the DNA end casts doubt on the J call. CDR3 reads: CSARLAGHETQYF. The DNA sequence follows: TGCAGTGCGAGACTAGCGGGGCATGAGACCCAGTACTTC.